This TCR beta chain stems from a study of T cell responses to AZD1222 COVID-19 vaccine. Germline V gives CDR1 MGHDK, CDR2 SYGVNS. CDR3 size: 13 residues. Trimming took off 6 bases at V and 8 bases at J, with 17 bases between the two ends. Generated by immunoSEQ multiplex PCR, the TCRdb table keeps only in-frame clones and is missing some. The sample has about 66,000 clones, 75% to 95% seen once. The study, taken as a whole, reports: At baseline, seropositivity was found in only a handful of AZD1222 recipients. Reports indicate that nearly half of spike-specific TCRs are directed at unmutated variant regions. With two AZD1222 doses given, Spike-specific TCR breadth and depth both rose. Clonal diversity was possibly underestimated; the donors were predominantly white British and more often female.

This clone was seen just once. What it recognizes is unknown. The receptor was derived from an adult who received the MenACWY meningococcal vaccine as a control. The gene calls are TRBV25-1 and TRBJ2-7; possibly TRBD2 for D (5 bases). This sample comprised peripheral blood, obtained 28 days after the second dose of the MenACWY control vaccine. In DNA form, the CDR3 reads TGTGCCAGCAGCACGGGATTTCTACGACAGCAGTACTTC. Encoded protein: CASSTGFLRQQYF.